The clone carrying this T cell receptor (beta chain) occurred once. J was trimmed by 2 bases and V by 2 bases; bases with no gene match: 8. Germline-derived CDR1 and CDR2 are ENHRY and SYGVKD. CDR3 length: 17 residues. In Seattle, patients joined the study during active infection and were tracked longitudinally. In the source study's methods: Estimation of nucleated cell counts was performed using reference gene primer amplification. Sequencing used immunoSEQ multiplex PCR; TCRdb keeps in-frame clones, though not all of them. The V and J calls and clone size come from that table; D and trimming were worked out from the DNA. Among about 99,000 clones, about four fifths were seen once, and the ten largest hold under 5%. The entry originates in a study of blood T cell repertoires in COVID-19. Looking at the study overall: COVID-19 samples collected from the United States, Italy and Spain covered acute and convalescent phases. The cDNA or gDNA used as material had been derived from T cells, B-cell-depleted T cells, or PBMCs.

The sequenced sample was peripheral blood. The chain has TRBV10-3 and TRBJ2-5, with 10 bases lining up with TRBD2. The TCR was taken from a man older than 75 with COVID-19, enrolled during active disease. CDR3 amino acids: CAISEPGTSAGQETQYF. In nucleotides, the CDR3 is TGTGCCATCAGTGAGCCCGGGACTAGCGCGGGGCAAGAGACCCAGTACTTC.